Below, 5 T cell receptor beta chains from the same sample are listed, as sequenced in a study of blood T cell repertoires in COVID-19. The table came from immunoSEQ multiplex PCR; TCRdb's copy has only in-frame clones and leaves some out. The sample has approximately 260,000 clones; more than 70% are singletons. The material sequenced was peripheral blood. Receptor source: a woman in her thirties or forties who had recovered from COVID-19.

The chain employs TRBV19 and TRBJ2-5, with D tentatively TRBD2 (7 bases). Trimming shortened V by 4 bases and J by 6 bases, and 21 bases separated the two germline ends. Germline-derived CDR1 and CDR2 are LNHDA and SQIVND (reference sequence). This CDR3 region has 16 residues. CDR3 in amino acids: CASSRGAGAQEQTQYF. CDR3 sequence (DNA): TGTGCCAGTAGTAGGGGGGCGGGGGCGCAGGAGCAGACCCAGTACTTC. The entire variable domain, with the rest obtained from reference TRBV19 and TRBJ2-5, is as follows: DGGITQSPKYLFRKEGQNVTLSCEQNLNHDAMYWYRQDPGQGLRLIYYSQIVNDFQKGDIAEGYSVSREKKESFPLTVTSAQKNPTAFYLCASSRGAGAQEQTQYFGPGTRLLVL.

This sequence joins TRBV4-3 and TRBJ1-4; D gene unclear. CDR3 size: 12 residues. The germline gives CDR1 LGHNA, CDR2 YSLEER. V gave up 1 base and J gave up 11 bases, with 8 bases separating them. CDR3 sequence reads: CASSQATRKLFF. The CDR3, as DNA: TGCGCCAGCAGCCAAGCGACTCGCAAACTGTTTTTT.

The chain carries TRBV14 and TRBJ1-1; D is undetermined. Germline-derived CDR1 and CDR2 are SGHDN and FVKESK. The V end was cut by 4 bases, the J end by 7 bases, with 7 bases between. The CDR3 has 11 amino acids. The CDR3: CASSPLVEAFF. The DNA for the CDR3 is TGTGCCAGCAGCCCCCTTGTTGAAGCTTTCTTT.

This CDR3 is CASSHQQGLGYNEQFF. DNA of the CDR3: TGTGCCAGCAGCCACCAACAGGGGTTGGGTTACAATGAGCAGTTCTTC. This chain uses TRBV3-1 (or the pseudogene TRBV3-2) with TRBJ2-1, with TRBD1 identical over 7 bases. The CDR3 sequence is 16 residues long. The V gene end was trimmed by 3 bases and the J gene end by 4 bases; junction bases not matched to a gene: 9. Germline values: CDR1 LGHDT, CDR2 YNNKEL (reference sequence).

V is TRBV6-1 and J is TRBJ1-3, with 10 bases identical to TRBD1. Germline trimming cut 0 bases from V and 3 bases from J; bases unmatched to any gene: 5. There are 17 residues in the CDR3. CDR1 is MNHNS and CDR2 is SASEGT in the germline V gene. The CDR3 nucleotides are TGTGCCAGCAGTGAAGCGGTGGGACAGGGGTATGGAAACACCATATATTTT. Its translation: CASSEAVGQGYGNTIYF.